Following are 25 T cell receptor beta chains from one sample sequenced in a study of long-term antiretroviral therapy in people with HIV. It was version v3.0 of the immunoSEQ assay that was run at survey level. Sequenced by immunoSEQ multiplex PCR; TCRdb stores in-frame clones only, minus some. The table includes tens of thousands of clones, 70% to 90% detected once. The material sequenced was unsorted PBMCs, taken 1.1 years after starting antiretroviral therapy. The receptors come from a man aged 18 to 30 with HIV.

This chain joins TRBV2 and TRBJ2-5, with D uncertain. Germline loops: CDR1 SNHLY, CDR2 FYNNEI. The CDR3 is 11 amino acids. The V end was cut by 7 bases, the J end by 1 base, with 4 bases between. This CDR3 is CASKIQETQYF. The DNA for the CDR3 is TGTGCCAGCAAAATCCAAGAGACCCAGTACTTC.

This clone is a singleton in its sample. CDR3 protein: CASSSGAGAYNEQFF. The CDR3 DNA reads TGTGCCAGCAGTTCCGGGGCGGGAGCTTACAATGAGCAGTTCTTC. The V and J genes are TRBV27 and TRBJ2-1; 7 bases fit TRBD2. With 4 bases clipped from V and 4 bases from J, the junction kept 7 bases outside the gene matches. The CDR3 runs 15 residues. Germline CDR1 and CDR2: MNHEY and SMNVEV (reference sequence).

In its sample, this clone was seen a few times. The genes are TRBV5-6 and TRBJ2-7, with a possible D match to TRBD1 (5 bases). The V end was cut by 2 bases, the J end by 0 bases, with 9 bases between. Per the germline V gene, CDR1 is SGHDT and CDR2 is YYEEEE. The CDR3 totals 14 residues. The chain's CDR3 is CASSFRQRSYEQYF. CDR3 nucleotide sequence: TGTGCCAGCAGCTTCCGACAGCGCTCCTACGAGCAGTACTTC.

This rearrangement joins TRBV4-3 to TRBJ1-5, with D possibly TRBD1 on 5 matching bases. Germline V gene lookup returns CDR1 LGHNA and CDR2 YSLEER. The V end lost 0 bases, the J end lost 4 bases, and 10 bases lay between the germline ends. The CDR3 has 15 amino acids. CDR3 sequence reads: CASSQDRWGNQPQHF. The CDR3 DNA follows: TGCGCCAGCAGCCAAGACCGGTGGGGGAATCAGCCCCAGCATTTT.

This clone was seen a single time. The chain carries TRBV5-8 and TRBJ1-6; TRBD1 matches 11 bases. CDR3 length: 16 residues. V gave up 0 bases and J gave up 7 bases; unmatched junction bases: 3. Germline loops: CDR1 SGHTS, CDR2 YDEGEE. CDR3 sequence reads: CASSLDRDRGNSPLHF. The DNA for the CDR3 is TGTGCCAGCAGCTTGGACCGGGACAGGGGGAATTCACCCCTCCACTTT.

This chain uses TRBV21-1 with TRBJ2-7; the table names TRBD1, a call not compared with the DNA. TRBV21-1 is labeled a pseudogene. The CDR3 is made up of 12 amino acids. This CDR3 is CASSGQIYEQYF. The CDR3 DNA reads as TGTGCCAGCAGCGGGCAGATCTACGAGCAGTACTTC.

This chain connects TRBV7-9 to TRBJ2-3; TRBD2 might be the D (5 bases). Germline CDR1 reads SEHNR; CDR2 reads FQNEAQ (reference sequence). Trimming removed 2 bases from V and 4 bases from J, with 16 bases in between. This CDR3 spans 16 amino acids. CDR3 sequence: CASSLIISLAPDTQYF. CDR3 coding DNA: TGTGCCAGCAGCTTAATAATTAGCCTAGCTCCAGATACGCAGTATTTT.

J is TRBJ1-2 and V is TRBV4-2; 9 positions agree with TRBD1. CDR1 LGHNA and CDR2 YNFKEQ come from the germline V gene. Trimming cost V 0 bases and J 12 bases; bases outside gene matches: 8. The CDR3 runs to 14 residues. CDR3 sequence reads: CASSQDLTGGINTF. CDR3 bases: TGTGCCAGCAGCCAAGATCTAACAGGGGGCATAAACACCTTC.

The J gene is TRBJ2-2, the V gene TRBV7-2; 11 bases line up with TRBD2. The CDR3 runs 16 residues. The ends lost 1 base at V and 4 bases at J; junction bases unmatched: 2. Germline CDR1 and CDR2: SGHTA and FQGNSA. CDR3 sequence (DNA): TGTGCCAGCAGCTTAGGACTAGCGGGGAGCACCGGGGAGCTGTTTTTT. Translated, it gives CASSLGLAGSTGELFF.

The chain carries TRBV5-8 and TRBJ2-1, with TRBD2 as a possible D gene (6 bases). The V end was cut by 0 bases, the J end by 2 bases, with 6 bases between. The CDR3 extends over 14 amino acids. CDR1 is SGHTS, CDR2 YDEGEE, per germline. CDR3 in DNA: TGTGCCAGCAGCTTGGCGGGAGCCTACAATGAGCAGTTCTTC. This encodes CASSLAGAYNEQFF.

V and J are TRBV30 and TRBJ1-5; 7 nucleotides align to TRBD1. CDR3 length: 14 residues. Per the germline V gene, CDR1 is GTSNPN and CDR2 is SVGIG (reference sequence). V dropped 3 bases and J dropped 7; count of bases not matched to a gene: 9. For the CDR3, the DNA is TGTGCCTGGAGCGAAAACAGGGGCGGACAGCCCCAGCATTTT. This sequence encodes CAWSENRGGQPQHF.

The J gene is TRBJ2-7, the V gene TRBV7-9, with 7 bases aligning to TRBD1. Losses at the gene ends were 4 bases for V and 3 bases for J; bases not matched to a gene: 12. The V gene's germline CDR1 is SEHNR and CDR2 FQNEAQ (reference sequence). The CDR3 length is 16 residues. CDR3 region: CASSSTRGTVYYEQYF. CDR3 nucleotides: TGTGCCAGCAGCTCTACCCGAGGGACAGTGTACTACGAGCAGTACTTC.

The chain has TRBV11-2 and TRBJ2-1, with 13 bases lining up with TRBD2. Looked up from germline, CDR1 is SGHAT and CDR2 is FQNNGV. The V gene end was trimmed by 5 bases and the J gene end by 0 bases; junction bases not matched to a gene: 4. The CDR3 covers 17 residues. CDR3 DNA: TGTGCCAGCAGCGGACTAGCGGGGGTCCACTCCTACAATGAGCAGTTCTTC. This codes for CASSGLAGVHSYNEQFF. The complete variable domain, with remaining parts taken from reference TRBV11-2 and TRBJ2-1, reads EAGVAQSPRYKIIEKRQSVAFWCNPISGHATLYWYQQILGQGPKLLIQFQNNGVVDDSQLPKDRFSAERLKGVDSTLKIQPAKLEDSAVYLCASSGLAGVHSYNEQFFGPGTRLTVL.

The CDR3 nucleotides are TGTGCCAGCAGCTCTTTAGCCCCAGGGGTGGAAGGCTACACCTTC. Translating it yields CASSSLAPGVEGYTF. The chain has TRBV7-2 and TRBJ1-2; D perhaps matches TRBD1 (6 bases). The CDR3 covers 15 residues. The germline gives CDR1 SGHTA, CDR2 FQGNSA. Trimming shortened V by 4 bases and J by 8 bases, and 20 bases separated the two germline ends. Combining the CDR3 with reference TRBV7-2 and TRBJ1-2 gives the whole variable domain GAGVSQSPSNKVTEKGKDVELRCDPISGHTALYWYRQSLGQGLEFLIYFQGNSAPDKSGLPSDRFSAERTGGSVSTLTIQRTQQEDSAVYLCASSSLAPGVEGYTFGSGTRLTVV.

The chain joins TRBV5-4 to TRBJ2-1; 8 nucleotides align to TRBD1. Trimming cost V 4 bases and J 9 bases; bases outside gene matches: 6. CDR3 length equals 13 residues. Germline values: CDR1 SGHNT, CDR2 YYREEE (reference sequence). The CDR3 sequence is CASSGQGVGEQFF. The CDR3 DNA reads TGTGCCAGCAGCGGACAGGGTGTGGGTGAGCAGTTCTTC.

CDR3 in amino acids: CASSANLQGAIDTQYF. In DNA, the CDR3 is TGTGCCAGCAGCGCGAACTTACAGGGGGCAATAGATACGCAGTATTTT. The V and J genes are TRBV13 and TRBJ2-3, with 9 bases aligning to TRBD1. This CDR3 spans 16 amino acids. Germline CDR1 reads PRHDT; CDR2 reads FYEKMQ (reference sequence). V was pared by 5 bases and J by 5 bases, with 11 bases of the junction left unmatched.

Here the CDR3 reads CASSSGSNQPQHF. CDR3 in DNA: TGTGCCAGCAGCTCAGGGAGCAATCAGCCCCAGCATTTT. V gene TRBV13 combines with J gene TRBJ1-5; maybe TRBD1 (5 bases). The CDR3 length is 13 residues. V was shortened by 4 bases and J by 1 base, with 5 bases between the two germline ends. Germline V gene data show CDR1 as PRHDT and CDR2 as FYEKMQ (reference sequence).

The chain combines TRBV5-1 with TRBJ2-2; 12 bases fit TRBD1. This CDR3 is built from 16 residues. Unmatched junction bases numbered 5, after V lost 4 bases and J lost 4 bases. The germline gives CDR1 SGHRS, CDR2 YFSETQ. Here the CDR3 DNA reads TGCGCCAGCAGCCAGGGACAGGGGGCGGCCACCGGGGAGCTGTTTTTT. Its protein product is CASSQGQGAATGELFF.

This clone turned up a few times. The gene calls are TRBV5-1 and TRBJ1-3; the D is unclear. Per the germline V gene, CDR1 is SGHRS and CDR2 is YFSETQ. This CDR3 is 16 amino acids long. Trimming pared 3 bases from V and 1 base from J, leaving 14 bases between. The DNA of the CDR3 is TGCGCCAGCAGCTGGGAGGGTGCTGCATCTGGAAACACCATATATTTT. This translates into CASSWEGAASGNTIYF.

This clone has only a few counts. V is TRBV7-8 and J is TRBJ2-3; TRBD2 matches 7 bases. Trimming removed 1 base from V and 2 bases from J; junction bases left unmatched: 6. The germline gives CDR1 SGHVS, CDR2 FQNEAQ. The CDR3 contains 16 residues. CDR3 DNA sequence: TGTGCCAGCAGCTTAGGGCAGGGAGGGCTCACAGATACGCAGTATTTT. Protein: CASSLGQGGLTDTQYF. The complete variable domain, with remaining parts taken from reference TRBV7-8 and TRBJ2-3, reads GAGVSQSPRYKVAKRGQDVALRCDPISGHVSLFWYQQALGQGPEFLTYFQNEAQLDKSGLPSDRFFAERPEGSVSTLKIQRTQQEDSAVYLCASSLGQGGLTDTQYFGPGTRLTVL.

The chain employs TRBV5-4 and TRBJ1-2, with 9 nucleotides matching TRBD1. Germline CDR1 SGHNT, CDR2 YYREEE (reference sequence). The V gene end was trimmed by 4 bases and the J gene end by 3 bases; junction bases not matched to a gene: 13. The CDR3 length is 17 residues. The CDR3 DNA follows: TGTGCCAGCAGCCCGGGACAGGGAGCGCCGTTATACTATGGCTACACCTTC. Translation: CASSPGQGAPLYYGYTF.

This chain uses TRBV5-4 with TRBJ2-1, with TRBD2 identical over 7 bases. V lost 6 bases to trimming and J lost 4 bases; unmatched junction nucleotides: 19. Per germline, CDR1 SGHNT and CDR2 YYREEE (reference sequence). The CDR3 is made up of 18 amino acids. The CDR3: CASTPLLAAGVGYNEQFF. The CDR3 region has the DNA TGTGCCAGCACCCCCCTCCTAGCGGCGGGGGTGGGATACAATGAGCAGTTCTTC.

The chain uses TRBV7-2 and TRBJ1-1; 7 bases map to TRBD1. J gave up 3 bases and V 1 base, and 5 bases lay outside the gene matches. The CDR3 totals 15 residues. CDR1 and CDR2 (germline): SGHTA, FQGNSA. The DNA for the CDR3 is TGTGCCAGCAGCTTAGGAGGGGGCGCCGACACTGAAGCTTTCTTT. Residues: CASSLGGGADTEAFF. The complete variable domain, with remaining parts taken from reference TRBV7-2 and TRBJ1-1, reads GAGVSQSPSNKVTEKGKDVELRCDPISGHTALYWYRQSLGQGLEFLIYFQGNSAPDKSGLPSDRFSAERTGGSVSTLTIQRTQQEDSAVYLCASSLGGGADTEAFFGQGTRLTVV.

This chain joins TRBV23-1 and TRBJ2-7; the D is unclear. TRBV23-1 is given ORF status, its function remaining uncertain. V gave up 6 bases and J gave up 0 bases, with 12 bases separating them. This CDR3 is built from 14 residues. The CDR3 is CASSRGAGSYEQYF. The CDR3 DNA reads as TGCGCCAGCAGCCGAGGAGCTGGCTCCTACGAGCAGTACTTC.

This clone was detected once. The chain joins TRBV7-2 to TRBJ1-4, with a weak D call TRBD1 (6 bases). Trimming removed 5 bases at V and 6 bases at J, with 19 bases between. This CDR3 is 16 amino acids long. Germline lookup yields CDR1 SGHTA and CDR2 FQGNSA. DNA of the CDR3: TGTGCCAGCAGCCAAAATTACAGGGTGCCGTATGAAAAACTGTTTTTT. Translating gives CASSQNYRVPYEKLFF.